One and the same sample provided the 22 T cell receptor beta chains below, sequenced in a study of siplizumab effects on memory and regulatory T cells. Clones were sequenced by immunoSEQ multiplex PCR, and TCRdb holds only the in-frame ones, with some missing. The data show 99,000 or so clones, over 90% seen once. The specimen was Tregs sorted from blood. Source of these receptors: a human donor in good health.

The J gene is TRBJ1-3, the V gene TRBV9, with a tentative D call TRBD1 (5 bases). The germline V and J ends were trimmed by 0 bases and 2 bases, with 9 bases remaining between them. CDR1 is SGDLS, CDR2 YYNGEE, per germline. The CDR3 has 15 residues. CDR3 in amino acids: CASSVGAGTGNTIYF. The CDR3 DNA follows: TGTGCCAGCAGCGTAGGGGCAGGGACTGGAAACACCATATATTTT.

The chain carries TRBV19 and TRBJ2-7; 7 nucleotides agree with TRBD1. Trimming cost V 3 bases and J 7 bases; bases outside gene matches: 12. From germline, CDR1 is LNHDA and CDR2 SQIVND (reference sequence). This CDR3 region has 15 residues. The CDR3 DNA reads TGTGCCAGTAGTATTGCCGGACAGGTAATGAGGGAGCAGTACTTC. This translates into CASSIAGQVMREQYF.

This clone has just one count. The chain combines TRBV10-2 with TRBJ1-1, with TRBD1 as a possible D gene (6 bases). V was shortened by 3 bases and J by 9 bases, with 11 bases between the two germline ends. CDR1 and CDR2 (germline): WSHSY, SAAADI. This CDR3 is 12 amino acids long. The CDR3 protein is CASSDLQGQAFF. The DNA of the CDR3 is TGCGCCAGCAGTGACCTACAGGGCCAAGCTTTCTTT.

The chain is built from TRBV7-2 and TRBJ2-7; 7 bases agree with TRBD2. CDR3 length: 15 amino acids. The V segment lost 3 bases and the J segment 0 bases; nucleotides outside the gene matches: 5. The V gene's germline CDR1 is SGHTA and CDR2 FQGNSA. In nucleotides, the CDR3 is TGTGCCAGCAGCTTTTCAGCGGGGCGCTCCTACGAGCAGTACTTC. Protein: CASSFSAGRSYEQYF.

V is TRBV29-1 and J is TRBJ1-2; 7 bases fit TRBD1. The CDR3 sequence is 12 residues long. Germline V gives CDR1 SQVTM, CDR2 ANQGSEA. J gave up 4 bases and V 4 bases, and 3 bases lay outside the gene matches. CDR3 loop: CSVADRAYGYTF. The CDR3 DNA follows: TGCAGCGTTGCTGACAGGGCCTATGGCTACACCTTC.

V and J are TRBV6-5 and TRBJ1-2, with 8 nucleotides matching TRBD1. The germline V gene encodes CDR1 MNHEY and CDR2 SVGAGI. This CDR3 has 14 residues. With 2 bases clipped from V and 8 bases from J, the junction kept 7 bases outside the gene matches. The CDR3 reads CASSYDNRDRGYTF. CDR3 coding DNA: TGTGCCAGCAGTTACGACAACCGGGACAGGGGCTACACCTTC.

The gene calls are TRBV7-8 and TRBJ1-1; unclear D gene. The V gene lost 5 bases and the J gene lost 2 bases, with 18 bases spanning the gap. The germline V gene encodes CDR1 SGHVS and CDR2 FQNEAQ. The length of the CDR3 is 16 residues. The CDR3 sequence: CASSLGFILLNTEAFF. CDR3 in DNA: TGTGCCAGCAGCCTAGGGTTCATACTCCTAAACACTGAAGCTTTCTTT.

The chain carries TRBV2 and TRBJ2-7, with D perhaps TRBD2 (7 bases). This CDR3 is 13 amino acids long. The germline V and J ends were trimmed by 3 bases and 3 bases, with 9 bases remaining between them. Per the germline V gene, CDR1 is SNHLY and CDR2 is FYNNEI. CDR3 DNA: TGTGCCAGCAGTGAGAGGGGGGGCTACGAGCAGTACTTC. Amino acid sequence: CASSERGGYEQYF. Based on the CDR3 plus reference TRBV2 and TRBJ2-7, the full variable domain is EPEVTQTPSHQVTQMGQEVILRCVPISNHLYFYWYRQILGQKVEFLVSFYNNEISEKSEIFDDQFSVERPDGSNFTLKIRSTKLEDSAMYFCASSERGGYEQYFGPGTRLTVT.

This clone was detected only once. This rearrangement joins TRBV5-6 to TRBJ2-3; 9 bases are a match to TRBD1. The V gene end was trimmed by 3 bases and the J gene end by 0 bases; junction bases not matched to a gene: 8. Germline assignment: CDR1 SGHDT and CDR2 YYEEEE. CDR3 length: 17 amino acids. DNA for the CDR3: TGTGCCAGCAGCTGGAACAGGGGGCTTCTAAGCACAGATACGCAGTATTTT. Translating gives CASSWNRGLLSTDTQYF.

CDR3 sequence (DNA): TGTGCCAGCAGCTTTGGGGGACTAGCGGGAGGAACCTACAATGAGCAGTTCTTC. It translates to CASSFGGLAGGTYNEQFF. The chain has TRBV11-1 and TRBJ2-1, with 15 nucleotides matching TRBD2. V shed 3 bases and J 2 bases; nucleotides not matched to a gene: 5. Germline V gene lookup returns CDR1 SGHAT and CDR2 FQDESV (reference sequence). CDR3 length equals 18 residues.

The chain carries TRBV4-2 and TRBJ2-4, with 10 positions matching TRBD2. The trim removed 1 base at V and 9 bases at J, leaving 12 bases unmatched. The germline CDR1 and CDR2 sequences are LGHNA and YNFKEQ. This CDR3 region has 17 residues. Here the CDR3 reads CASSQVGIAGGLGIQYF. In nucleotides, the CDR3 is TGTGCCAGCAGCCAAGTGGGAATAGCGGGGGGACTCGGCATTCAGTACTTC.

The chain carries TRBV6-1 and TRBJ2-3; D might be TRBD2 (6 bases). The CDR3 spans 13 residues. V lost 6 bases to trimming and J lost 6 bases, with 13 bases between them. Per germline, CDR1 MNHNS and CDR2 SASEGT. CDR3 in DNA: TGTGCCAGCAGATCGGACTATTCCGATACGCAGTATTTT. It specifies CASRSDYSDTQYF.

This chain links TRBV7-3 with TRBJ2-2; 11 nucleotides align to TRBD2. The CDR3 totals 15 residues. The germline CDR1 and CDR2 sequences are SGHTA and FQGTGA. Trimming took 6 bases from V and 7 from J; bases not matched to a gene: 7. The CDR3 region has the DNA TGTGCCAGCAGTTCTACTAGCGGGAGATTCGGGGAGCTGTTTTTT. This encodes CASSSTSGRFGELFF.

The chain employs TRBV9 and TRBJ2-1; 11 positions agree with TRBD2. Per the germline V gene, CDR1 is SGDLS and CDR2 is YYNGEE. The CDR3 sequence is 17 residues long. The junction had 9 bases not matched to a gene; V was cut back by 0 bases and J by 7 bases. The CDR3 sequence is CASSVAGSGGARNEQFF. The CDR3 DNA follows: TGTGCCAGCAGCGTAGCCGGTAGCGGGGGGGCTCGTAATGAGCAGTTCTTC.

V and J are TRBV6-1 and TRBJ2-7; TRBD1 agrees at 9 bases. The CDR3 is 14 residues long. V shed 2 bases and J 4 bases; nucleotides not matched to a gene: 3. CDR1 MNHNS and CDR2 SASEGT come from the germline V gene. CDR3 sequence (DNA): TGTGCCAGCAGTGAACCCGGACAGGGGTACGAGCAGTACTTC. Encoded protein: CASSEPGQGYEQYF.

This clone was observed once. The CDR3 region has the DNA TGTGCCAGCAGTTTATTACTAGTGGGGTCCCACGCAGATACGCAGTATTTT. Its protein is CASSLLLVGSHADTQYF. V usage is TRBV28 and J usage is TRBJ2-3, with D possibly TRBD2 on 5 matching bases. The germline V and J ends were trimmed by 1 base and 4 bases, with 18 bases remaining between them. Germline values: CDR1 MDHEN, CDR2 SYDVKM. The CDR3 spans 17 residues.

This chain connects TRBV4-1 to TRBJ2-7, with D possibly TRBD2 on 5 matching bases. In germline, CDR1 is MGHRA, CDR2 YSYEKL. V gave up 4 bases and J gave up 9 bases, with 19 bases separating them. This CDR3 is 14 amino acids long. For the CDR3, the DNA is TGCGCCAGCAGCCCAAGTTCGGGTTTGGGAGCGCAGTACTTC. It yields the protein CASSPSSGLGAQYF.

In this sample, this clone turned up once. The chain is built from TRBV18 and TRBJ2-2, with 8 bases fitting TRBD1. The CDR3 spans 16 residues. The junction had 12 bases not matched to a gene; V was cut back by 5 bases and J by 7 bases. Germline V CDR1 and CDR2: KGHSH, LQKENI. CDR3 DNA: TGTGCCAGCTCATCGACGCAGGGGGCTTCTGTCGGGGAGCTGTTTTTT. Its protein is CASSSTQGASVGELFF.

This chain joins TRBV6-6 and TRBJ2-1; 9 nucleotides line up with TRBD1. V trimming: 4 bases; J trimming: 8 bases; junction bases outside the gene matches: 12. CDR1 is MNHNY, CDR2 SVGAGI, per germline (reference sequence). This CDR3 spans 16 amino acids. The CDR3 loop reads CASSSLPGTGRHEQFF. The CDR3 DNA reads TGTGCCAGCAGTTCCTTACCCGGGACAGGGAGGCATGAGCAGTTCTTC.

The chain is built from TRBV6-6 and TRBJ2-7; 13 nucleotides align to TRBD2. The ends lost 6 bases at V and 5 bases at J; junction bases unmatched: 10. Germline loops: CDR1 MNHNY, CDR2 SVGAGI (reference sequence). This CDR3 has 16 residues. The CDR3 DNA is TGTGCCAGCAGCCACGGACTAGCGGGGGATTTGGACGAGCAGTACTTC. Protein sequence: CASSHGLAGDLDEQYF.

The V call is TRBV15, the J call TRBJ1-5; maybe TRBD1 (6 bases). This CDR3 has 13 amino acids. Germline CDR1 is LNHNV and CDR2 is YYDKDF (reference sequence). The ends were cut back, 4 bases at V and 6 bases at J, with 10 bases in the middle. This chain's CDR3 is CATSMNRVQPQHF. DNA for the CDR3: TGTGCCACCAGCATGAACAGGGTTCAGCCCCAGCATTTT. The whole variable domain, remainder taken from reference TRBV15 and TRBJ1-5, is DAMVIQNPRYQVTQFGKPVTLSCSQTLNHNVMYWYQQKSSQAPKLLFHYYDKDFNNEADTPDNFQSRRPNTSFCFLDIRSPGLGDTAMYLCATSMNRVQPQHFGDGTRLSIL.

This clone showed up just once. This chain connects TRBV9 to TRBJ1-2; D gene uncertain. The V and J ends lost 2 bases and 2 bases respectively, with 10 bases between them. Per germline, CDR1 SGDLS and CDR2 YYNGEE. This CDR3 spans 14 amino acids. CDR3 amino acids: CASSVPGGNYGYTF. CDR3 sequence (DNA): TGTGCCAGCAGCGTTCCGGGCGGGAACTATGGCTACACCTTC.